This T cell receptor beta chain was captured by sequencing in a study of T cells in Graves' hyperthyroidism and ophthalmopathy. Trimming cost V 6 bases and J 2 bases, with 17 bases left between them. From germline, CDR1 is MNHEY and CDR2 SVGEGT. CDR3 length: 16 residues. This clonotype showed up just a few times. There were TCR beta CDR3 regions amplified from RNA transcripts. The TCR CDR3 was amplified in a first-round RT-PCR using the HTBI primer set. TCRdb reprocessed the multiplex PCR reads with MiXCR, giving one entry per CDR3 protein. The table lists approximately 210,000 distinct CDR3 sequences, roughly a sixth of them singletons.

This clonotype was sampled from a man over 45 with Graves' hyperthyroidism. Sequencing was carried out using blood. The V and J genes are TRBV6-2 or TRBV6-3 and TRBJ1-5; possibly TRBD1 for D (5 bases). The CDR3 region has the DNA TGTGCCAGCAGAGACACACCGGGACGGGGCAATCAGCCCCAGCATTTT. This translates into CASRDTPGRGNQPQHF.